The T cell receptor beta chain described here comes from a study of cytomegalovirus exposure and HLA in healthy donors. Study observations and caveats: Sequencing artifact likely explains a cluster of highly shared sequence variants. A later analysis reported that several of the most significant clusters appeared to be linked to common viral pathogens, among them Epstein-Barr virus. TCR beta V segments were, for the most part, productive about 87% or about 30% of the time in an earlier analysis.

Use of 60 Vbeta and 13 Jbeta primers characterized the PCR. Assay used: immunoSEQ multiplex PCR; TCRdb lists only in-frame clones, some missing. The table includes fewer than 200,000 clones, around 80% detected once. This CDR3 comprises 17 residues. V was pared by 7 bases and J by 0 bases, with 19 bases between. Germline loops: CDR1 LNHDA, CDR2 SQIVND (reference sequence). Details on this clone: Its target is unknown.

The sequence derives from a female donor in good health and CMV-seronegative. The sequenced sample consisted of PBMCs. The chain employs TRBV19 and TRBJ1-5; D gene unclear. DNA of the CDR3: TGTGCCAGTAACGTCCGGAGGGCTTCCTTTAGCAATCAGCCCCAGCATTTT. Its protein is CASNVRRASFSNQPQHF.